This is a list of T cell receptor beta chains from one sample in a study of blood T cell repertoires in COVID-19. Generated by immunoSEQ multiplex PCR, the TCRdb table keeps only in-frame clones and is missing some. The sample consists of fewer than 120,000 clones, 82% of them appearing once. Sequenced: peripheral blood. These receptors were collected from a woman aged 55-69 years with acute or convalescent COVID-19. Each CDR3 is given with its conserved first and last residue. A D gene is named only where the DNA matches it firmly. Clone sizes are given selectively: once, few, many, or a class where the clone is expanded.

TRBJ2-3 | TRBV30 | . | . | CAWSPGLSTDTQYF | TGTGCCTGGAGTCCCGGACTTAGCACAGATACGCAGTATTTT
TRBJ1-1 | TRBV7-2 | . | . | CASSPNQGTAEAFF | TGTGCCAGCAGCCCCAATCAGGGGACGGCTGAAGCTTTCTTT
TRBJ1-5 | TRBV6-1 | . | . | CASSEGEGQPQHF | TGTGCCAGCAGTGAGGGGGAGGGACAGCCCCAGCATTTT
TRBJ1-2 | TRBV19 | . | . | CASSIGQGLPKDHGYTF | TGTGCCAGTAGTATTGGCCAGGGCCTGCCGAAAGATCATGGCTACACCTTC
TRBJ1-1 | TRBV5-4 | TRBD1 | . | CASSSGQPNTEAFF | TGTGCCAGCAGCTCGGGACAGCCGAACACTGAAGCTTTCTTT
TRBJ1-4 | TRBV3-1/TRBV3-2 | TRBD1 | . | CASSDGTDPNEKLFF | TGTGCCAGCAGTGACGGGACAGATCCAAATGAAAAACTGTTTTTT
TRBJ1-6 | TRBV6-5 | . | . | CASTGGYNSPLHF | TGTGCCAGCACGGGAGGGTATAATTCACCCCTCCACTTT
TRBJ2-7 | TRBV4-2 | TRBD1 | . | CASSPYRDRGDEQYF | TGTGCCAGCAGCCCCTACCGGGACAGGGGGGACGAGCAGTACTTC
TRBJ1-1 | TRBV24-1 | TRBD1 | . | CATSGGTGISEAFF | TGTGCCACCAGTGGGGGGACAGGGATCTCTGAAGCTTTCTTT
TRBJ1-1 | TRBV28 | TRBD1 | . | CASSQQGARHGAFF | TGTGCCAGCAGTCAGCAGGGGGCCCGGCACGGAGCTTTCTTT
TRBJ1-1 | TRBV28 | . | . | CASSKWAGATSEAFF | TGTGCCAGCAGCAAATGGGCAGGGGCCACGTCTGAAGCTTTCTTT
TRBJ1-2 | TRBV24-1 | TRBD1 | . | CATSELSQGVYGYTF | TGTGCCACCAGTGAGCTGAGCCAGGGGGTCTATGGCTACACCTTC
TRBJ2-6 | TRBV2 | . | many | CASTDYSGANVLTF | TGTGCCAGCACAGACTACTCTGGGGCCAACGTCCTGACTTTC
TRBJ2-7 | TRBV29-1 | . | . | CSGQSTYEQYF | TGCAGTGGACAGAGTACCTACGAGCAGTACTTC
TRBJ2-7 | TRBV4-3 | TRBD1 | . | CASSHLDRAYEQYF | TGCGCCAGCAGCCACCTGGACAGGGCGTACGAGCAGTACTTC
TRBJ2-5 | TRBV19 | TRBD2 | once | CASRGGGYQETQYF | TGTGCCAGTAGAGGCGGGGGATACCAAGAGACCCAGTACTTC
TRBJ2-5 | TRBV11-3 | TRBD1 | . | CASSRSRGQETQYF | TGTGCCAGCAGCCGAAGCAGGGGGCAGGAGACCCAGTACTTC
TRBJ1-1 | TRBV14 | TRBD1 | . | CASSLMTGENTEAFF | TGTGCCAGCAGCCTGATGACAGGGGAGAACACTGAAGCTTTCTTT
TRBJ1-2 | TRBV4-3 | TRBD1 | . | CASSLHTDRDPGYTF | TGCGCCAGCAGCTTACACACGGACAGGGACCCTGGCTACACCTTC
TRBJ2-2 | TRBV6-2/TRBV6-3 | . | . | CASSYFSGGVTGELFF | TGTGCCAGCAGTTACTTTTCCGGGGGAGTCACCGGGGAGCTGTTTTTT
TRBJ1-3 | TRBV30 | . | . | CAWSEGHTASGNTIYF | TGTGCCTGGAGTGAGGGGCACACTGCCTCTGGAAACACCATATATTTT
TRBJ1-2 | TRBV19 | . | . | CASAWGGSLYGYTF | TGTGCCAGCGCTTGGGGGGGCTCCCTCTATGGCTACACCTTC
TRBJ2-4 | TRBV6-2/TRBV6-3 | TRBD2 | . | CASSYSLAGGNIQYF | TGTGCCAGCAGTTACTCACTAGCGGGGGGGAACATTCAGTACTTC
TRBJ1-5 | TRBV27 | . | . | CASSRQSLGNQPQHF | TGTGCCAGCAGCCGACAGAGCTTGGGCAATCAGCCCCAGCATTTT
TRBJ2-5 | TRBV2 | . | . | CASLRLGRETQYF | TGTGCCAGCCTGAGACTAGGGAGGGAGACCCAGTACTTC
TRBJ2-2 | TRBV19 | TRBD1 | many | CAGQGANRPGELFF | TGTGCCGGCCAGGGGGCAAACCGGCCCGGGGAGCTGTTTTTT
TRBJ2-2 | TRBV7-3 | . | . | CASSSTSNTGELFF | TGTGCCAGCAGCTCCACATCGAACACCGGGGAGCTGTTTTTT
TRBJ2-7 | TRBV24-1 | . | . | CATSFGQPIYEQYF | TGTGCCACCAGTTTCGGACAGCCGATCTACGAGCAGTACTTC
TRBJ1-1 | TRBV19 | . | . | CASSIRGNTEAFF | TGTGCCAGTAGTATCCGGGGAAACACTGAAGCTTTCTTT
TRBJ1-5 | TRBV7-2 | . | once | CASSLVTGSNQPQHF | TGTGCCAGCAGCTTAGTAACGGGGAGCAATCAGCCCCAGCATTTT
TRBJ2-5 | TRBV5-1 | . | . | CASSLQGRETQYF | TGCGCCAGCAGCTTGCAGGGGCGGGAGACCCAGTACTTC
TRBJ2-1 | TRBV7-3 | . | few | CASSLGLAPYEQFF | TGTGCCAGCAGCTTAGGCCTAGCCCCCTATGAGCAGTTCTTC
TRBJ2-2 | TRBV24-1 | TRBD1 | . | CATTPGQGASGELFF | TGTGCCACCACTCCGGGACAGGGGGCTTCCGGGGAGCTGTTTTTT
TRBJ2-2 | TRBV11-3 | . | . | CASSAVGLDTGELFF | TGTGCCAGCAGCGCTGTCGGACTGGACACCGGGGAGCTGTTTTTT
TRBJ1-1 | TRBV7-9 | . | . | CASSRAGERAFF | TGTGCCAGCAGCAGGGCCGGGGAAAGGGCTTTCTTT
TRBJ2-7 | TRBV2 | . | . | CASSFYGSQSEQYF | TGTGCCAGCAGTTTCTACGGGTCCCAGTCCGAGCAGTACTTC
TRBJ1-1 | TRBV29-1 | TRBD1 | . | CSARQGIGTEAFF | TGCAGCGCCCGACAGGGGATTGGCACTGAAGCTTTCTTT
TRBJ2-7 | TRBV24-1 | TRBD1 | . | CATSDPRQGVDEQYF | TGTGCCACCAGTGATCCCCGACAGGGAGTGGACGAGCAGTACTTC
TRBJ2-3 | TRBV4-2 | . | . | CASSQRLSDTQYF | TGTGCCAGCAGCCAACGACTGTCAGATACGCAGTATTTT
TRBJ1-4 | TRBV5-1 | TRBD1 | . | CASRKSTGDEKLFF | TGCGCCAGCAGAAAATCGACAGGGGACGAAAAACTGTTTTTT
TRBJ2-5 | TRBV11-2 | . | . | CASSLEASRWGTQYF | TGTGCCAGCAGCTTAGAGGCTAGCCGTTGGGGGACCCAGTACTTC
TRBJ2-1 | TRBV3-1/TRBV3-2 | . | . | CASSQGGYEQFF | TGTGCCAGCAGCCAAGGGGGCTATGAGCAGTTCTTC
TRBJ2-7 | TRBV6-5 | . | . | CASSPPRGTYEQYF | TGTGCCAGCAGCCCACCTCGGGGGACTTACGAGCAGTACTTC
TRBJ1-2 | TRBV30 | TRBD1 | . | CAWMRDRPNGYTF | TGTGCCTGGATGCGGGACAGGCCCAATGGCTACACCTTC
TRBJ2-5 | TRBV29-1 | . | few | CSVEDLETQYF | TGCAGCGTTGAAGATCTGGAGACCCAGTACTTC
TRBJ2-1 | TRBV3-1/TRBV3-2 | . | . | CASSTDYDSYNEQFF | TGTGCCAGCAGCACAGATTACGACTCCTACAATGAGCAGTTCTTC
TRBJ1-4 | TRBV11-2 | . | . | CASNLPGTNEKLFF | TGTGCCAGCAATCTACCTGGAACTAATGAAAAACTGTTTTTT
TRBJ1-4 | TRBV3-1/TRBV3-2 | . | . | CASSQWEGRKLFF | TGTGCCAGCAGCCAATGGGAGGGGAGGAAACTGTTTTTT
TRBJ2-2 | TRBV5-5 | . | . | CASSGPGTTNTGELFF | TGTGCCAGCAGCGGGCCCGGGACAACGAACACCGGGGAGCTGTTTTTT